These 21 T cell receptor beta chains share one sample of origin, sequenced in a study of T cells and Merkel cell carcinoma outcomes. Clones were read by immunoSEQ multiplex PCR, and TCRdb kept only the in-frame ones, dropping some. The sample yields under 2,500 clones, about 94% seen once. The specimen was tumor tissue from Merkel cell carcinoma. The receptors come from a human donor with Merkel cell carcinoma.

The chain carries TRBV9 and TRBJ1-2; D is uncertain. The CDR3 has 13 amino acids. V was cut by 0 bases and J by 7 bases, with 10 bases left in between. The germline CDR1 and CDR2 sequences are SGDLS and YYNGEE. The CDR3 sequence is CASSVGNSGGYTF. The CDR3 DNA reads as TGTGCCAGCAGCGTAGGAAATTCAGGTGGCTACACCTTC.

This chain uses TRBV5-1 with TRBJ1-2; D uncertain. The V end lost 0 bases, the J end lost 4 bases, and 7 bases lay between the germline ends. The CDR3 is 13 amino acids. CDR1 is SGHRS and CDR2 is YFSETQ in the germline V gene. The DNA for the CDR3 is TGCGCCAGCAGCTTGGCTTTTAGCTATGGCTACACCTTC. It specifies CASSLAFSYGYTF.

The rearrangement joins TRBV20-1 to TRBJ2-7; possible D gene TRBD2, 6 bases. CDR1 is DFQATT, CDR2 SNEGSKA, per germline (reference sequence). The CDR3 has 11 residues. For the CDR3, the DNA is TGCGGCCCTCGGGGGACCTACGAGCAGTACTTC. Translated, it gives CGPRGTYEQYF.

This clone was detected once. The J gene is TRBJ1-5, the V gene TRBV30, with D uncertain. The CDR3 consists of 12 residues. Germline loops: CDR1 GTSNPN, CDR2 SVGIG (reference sequence). V lost 1 base, J lost 5 bases, and 6 bases lay in between. The DNA of the CDR3 is TGTGCCTGGAGTGGGCGGGATCAGCCCCAGCATTTT. Translating gives CAWSGRDQPQHF.

The chain has TRBV7-8 and TRBJ1-2, with 10 bases identical to TRBD1. The CDR3 totals 15 residues. The trim removed 0 bases at V and 5 bases at J, leaving 3 bases unmatched. Germline CDR1 is SGHVS and CDR2 is FQNEAQ. The CDR3 DNA sequence: TGTGCCAGCAGCTTAGCGGGACAGGGGTATTATGGCTACACCTTC. Translation gives CASSLAGQGYYGYTF. Full variable domain (rest looked up from reference TRBV7-8 and TRBJ1-2): GAGVSQSPRYKVAKRGQDVALRCDPISGHVSLFWYQQALGQGPEFLTYFQNEAQLDKSGLPSDRFFAERPEGSVSTLKIQRTQQEDSAVYLCASSLAGQGYYGYTFGSGTRLTVV.

V usage is TRBV30 and J usage is TRBJ1-6, with TRBD1 matching 10 bases. The trim removed 2 bases at V and 1 base at J, leaving 5 bases unmatched. This CDR3 is built from 17 residues. The germline V gene encodes CDR1 GTSNPN and CDR2 SVGIG (reference sequence). CDR3 protein: CAWSSGQGVSYNSPLHF. The DNA of the CDR3 is TGTGCCTGGAGTTCCGGACAGGGGGTGTCCTATAATTCACCCCTCCACTTT. Variable domain in full (rest from reference TRBV30 and TRBJ1-6): SQTIHQWPATLVQPVGSPLSLECTVEGTSNPNLYWYRQAAGRGLQLLFYSVGIGQISSEVPQNLSASRPQDRQFILSSKKLLLSDSGFYLCAWSSGQGVSYNSPLHFGNGTRLTVT.

The rearrangement links TRBV19 to TRBJ1-1; D not certain. V lost 1 base, J lost 1 base, and 4 bases lay in between. The CDR3 is 13 amino acids. The germline CDR1 and CDR2 sequences are LNHDA and SQIVND (reference sequence). The CDR3 loop is CASSIGRNTEAFF. The CDR3 coding sequence is TGTGCCAGTAGTATAGGCCGGAACACTGAAGCTTTCTTT.

V gene TRBV28 combines with J gene TRBJ2-2; D uncertain. Between the trimmed V and J ends, which lost 6 bases and 6 bases, there was a span of 14 bases. Germline CDR1 is MDHEN and CDR2 is SYDVKM. The CDR3 covers 14 residues. The CDR3 region is CASSPVRRSGELFF. The CDR3 region has the DNA TGTGCCAGCAGCCCCGTCCGGCGTTCCGGGGAGCTGTTTTTT. Drawing the rest from reference TRBV28 and TRBJ2-2, the complete variable domain is DVKVTQSSRYLVKRTGEKVFLECVQDMDHENMFWYRQDPGLGLRLIYFSYDVKMKEKGDIPEGYSVSREKKERFSLILESASTNQTSMYLCASSPVRRSGELFFGEGSRLTVL.

The chain uses TRBV18 and TRBJ1-6; 7 bases agree with TRBD1. CDR3 length: 15 amino acids. Unmatched junction bases numbered 7, after V lost 4 bases and J lost 7 bases. Germline V gives CDR1 KGHSH, CDR2 LQKENI. CDR3 nucleotide sequence: TGTGCCAGCTCACTTTGGGACAGTAGGAATTCACCCCTCCACTTT. Its translation: CASSLWDSRNSPLHF.

The chain couples TRBV5-1 to TRBJ2-2, with a tentative D call TRBD2 (6 bases). The ends were cut back, 9 bases at V and 7 bases at J, with 10 bases in the middle. The germline V gene encodes CDR1 SGHRS and CDR2 YFSETQ. The CDR3 is 11 amino acids. CDR3 protein: CATKEGGELFF. The CDR3, as DNA: TGCGCCACCAAGGAGGGCGGGGAGCTGTTTTTT.

The chain's CDR3 is CASSYSLRGANYGYTF. The CDR3 DNA reads TGTGCCAGCAGTTACTCGTTAAGGGGTGCTAACTATGGCTACACCTTC. V is TRBV6-5 and J is TRBJ1-2; D perhaps matches TRBD1 (5 bases). V was trimmed by 0 bases and J by 0 bases, leaving 11 bases between them. CDR3 length: 16 amino acids. The germline gives CDR1 MNHEY, CDR2 SVGAGI.

The V and J genes are TRBV5-6 and TRBJ2-4, with a tentative D call TRBD2 (5 bases). The length of the CDR3 is 16 residues. Germline-derived CDR1 and CDR2 are SGHDT and YYEEEE. With 1 base removed from V and 6 bases from J, the gap between germline ends came to 17 bases. The CDR3 DNA reads TGTGCCAGCAGCTTGAAGGCTAGCTCAGGTAGAAACATTCAGTACTTC. This codes for CASSLKASSGRNIQYF.

The chain joins TRBV20-1 to TRBJ2-1; weak D call: TRBD1 (5 bases). CDR1 is DFQATT and CDR2 is SNEGSKA in the germline V gene (reference sequence). The CDR3 extends over 10 amino acids. The ends were cut back, 3 bases at V and 16 bases at J, with 13 bases in the middle. This CDR3 reads CSASGIREFF. CDR3 nucleotide sequence: TGCAGTGCTAGTGGGATCAGGGAATTCTTC.

This clone was seen once. The chain recombines TRBV30 with TRBJ2-6; D uncertain. The V end was cut by 7 bases, the J end by 0 bases, with 7 bases between. The germline gives CDR1 GTSNPN, CDR2 SVGIG (reference sequence). This CDR3 contains 13 residues. The CDR3 DNA is TGTGCCTTCACCCTCTCTGGGGCCAACGTCCTGACTTTC. It translates to CAFTLSGANVLTF.

The chain couples TRBV28 to TRBJ2-3, with TRBD2 as a possible D gene (7 bases). The germline V gene encodes CDR1 MDHEN and CDR2 SYDVKM. The CDR3 is made up of 13 amino acids. V was clipped by 7 bases and J by 4 bases, with 12 bases between them. The CDR3 sequence: CASTWGGPDTQYF. CDR3 sequence (DNA): TGTGCCAGCACCTGGGGGGGCCCAGATACGCAGTATTTT. Combining the CDR3 with reference TRBV28 and TRBJ2-3 gives the whole variable domain DVKVTQSSRYLVKRTGEKVFLECVQDMDHENMFWYRQDPGLGLRLIYFSYDVKMKEKGDIPEGYSVSREKKERFSLILESASTNQTSMYLCASTWGGPDTQYFGPGTRLTVL.

This rearrangement joins TRBV7-8 to TRBJ2-5, with TRBD1 as a possible D gene (6 bases). Germline V lookup: CDR1 SGHVS, CDR2 FQNEAQ. The ends were cut back, 3 bases at V and 5 bases at J, with 7 bases in the middle. CDR3 size: 12 residues. The CDR3 protein is CASSLRGETQYF. CDR3 nucleotide sequence: TGTGCCAGCAGCTTGAGGGGGGAGACCCAGTACTTC.

The chain has TRBV29-1 and TRBJ2-3, with no clear D. The CDR3 covers 10 residues. Trimming took 6 bases from V and 2 from J, leaving 3 bases between them. Germline CDR1 SQVTM, CDR2 ANQGSEA. CDR3 bases: TGCAGCGTCGACACAGATACGCAGTATTTT. Translating it yields CSVDTDTQYF.

CDR3 sequence reads: CASRSGWPYEQYF. The CDR3 DNA reads TGTGCCAGCAGATCCGGATGGCCCTACGAGCAGTACTTC. This sequence joins TRBV6-1 and TRBJ2-7; no firm D call. CDR1 is MNHNS and CDR2 is SASEGT in the germline V gene. The CDR3 has 13 residues. Trimming took off 6 bases at V and 2 bases at J, with 11 bases between the two ends.

The J gene is TRBJ2-1, the V gene TRBV28; tentatively, D is TRBD1 (6 bases). The germline V gene has CDR1 MDHEN and CDR2 SYDVKM. Between the trimmed V and J ends, which lost 8 bases and 3 bases, there was a span of 20 bases. The CDR3 sequence is 16 residues long. The DNA of the CDR3 is TGTGCCAGCGACAGGTGGGCTAGCCCCCGCTACAATGAGCAGTTCTTC. It encodes CASDRWASPRYNEQFF.

The chain has TRBV2 and TRBJ2-7, with TRBD1 matching 9 bases. The germline gives CDR1 SNHLY, CDR2 FYNNEI. V dropped 6 bases and J dropped 6; count of bases not matched to a gene: 9. The CDR3 runs 14 residues. The CDR3 loop reads CASRPGTGTGEQYF. For the CDR3, the DNA is TGTGCCAGCAGGCCCGGGACAGGGACTGGCGAGCAGTACTTC. Full variable domain (remainder filled in from reference TRBV2 and TRBJ2-7): EPEVTQTPSHQVTQMGQEVILRCVPISNHLYFYWYRQILGQKVEFLVSFYNNEISEKSEIFDDQFSVERPDGSNFTLKIRSTKLEDSAMYFCASRPGTGTGEQYFGPGTRLTVT.

The chain joins TRBV7-3 to TRBJ2-7; 7 nucleotides line up with TRBD2. This CDR3 has 15 residues. Germline V gene lookup returns CDR1 SGHTA and CDR2 FQGTGA. V lost 2 bases, J lost 6 bases, and 10 bases stayed unmatched. CDR3 in DNA: TGTGCCAGCAGCTTATCTTTGGCGGGAGTGAGCGAGCAGTACTTC. This encodes CASSLSLAGVSEQYF. The full variable domain, its missing parts supplied by reference TRBV7-3 and TRBJ2-7, is GAGVSQTPSNKVTEKGKYVELRCDPISGHTALYWYRQSLGQGPEFLIYFQGTGAADDSGLPNDRFFAVRPEGSVSTLKIQRTERGDSAVYLCASSLSLAGVSEQYFGPGTRLTVT.